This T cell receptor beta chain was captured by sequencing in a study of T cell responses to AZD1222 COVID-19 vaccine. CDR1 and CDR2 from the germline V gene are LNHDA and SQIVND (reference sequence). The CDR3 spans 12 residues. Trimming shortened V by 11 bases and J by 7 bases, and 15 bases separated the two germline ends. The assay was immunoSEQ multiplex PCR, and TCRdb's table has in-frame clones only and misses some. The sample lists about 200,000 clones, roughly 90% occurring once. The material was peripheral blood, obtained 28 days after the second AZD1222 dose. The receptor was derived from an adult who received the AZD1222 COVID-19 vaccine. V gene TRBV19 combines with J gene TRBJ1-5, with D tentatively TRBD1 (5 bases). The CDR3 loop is CAVDSGHQPQHF. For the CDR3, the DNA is TGTGCCGTAGACTCGGGGCACCAGCCCCAGCATTTT.